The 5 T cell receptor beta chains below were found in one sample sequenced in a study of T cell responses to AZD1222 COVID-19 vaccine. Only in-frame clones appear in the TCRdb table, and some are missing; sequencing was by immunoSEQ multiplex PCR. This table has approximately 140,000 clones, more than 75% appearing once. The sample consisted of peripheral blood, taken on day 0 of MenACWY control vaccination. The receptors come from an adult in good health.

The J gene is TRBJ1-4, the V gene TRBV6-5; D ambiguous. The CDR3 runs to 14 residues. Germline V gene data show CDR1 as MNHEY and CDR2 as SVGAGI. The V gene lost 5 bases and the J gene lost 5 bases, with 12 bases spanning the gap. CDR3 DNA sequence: TGTGCCAGCAGTACACAGTCCCCCAATGAAAAACTGTTTTTT. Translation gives CASSTQSPNEKLFF.

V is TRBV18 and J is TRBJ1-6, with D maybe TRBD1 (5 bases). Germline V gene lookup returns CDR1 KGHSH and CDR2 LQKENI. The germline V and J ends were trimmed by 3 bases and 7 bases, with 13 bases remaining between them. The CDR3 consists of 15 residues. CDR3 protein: CASSPRQGQNSPLHF. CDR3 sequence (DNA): TGTGCCAGCTCACCGAGGCAGGGTCAAAATTCACCCCTCCACTTT.

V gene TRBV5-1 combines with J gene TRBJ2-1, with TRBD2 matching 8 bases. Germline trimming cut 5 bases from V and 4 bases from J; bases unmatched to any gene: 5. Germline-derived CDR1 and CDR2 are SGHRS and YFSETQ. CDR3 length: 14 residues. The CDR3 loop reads CASRGGGSYNEQFF. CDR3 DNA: TGCGCCAGCAGAGGCGGGGGGTCTTACAATGAGCAGTTCTTC.

DNA for the CDR3: TGCAGCGTTGAACTGGCGGGGGAGCAGTTCTTC. Translation gives CSVELAGEQFF. This rearrangement joins TRBV29-1 to TRBJ2-1; D is possibly TRBD2 (6 bases). The CDR3 runs to 11 residues. V lost 2 bases, J lost 10 bases, and 9 bases lay in between. Per the germline V gene, CDR1 is SQVTM and CDR2 is ANQGSEA.

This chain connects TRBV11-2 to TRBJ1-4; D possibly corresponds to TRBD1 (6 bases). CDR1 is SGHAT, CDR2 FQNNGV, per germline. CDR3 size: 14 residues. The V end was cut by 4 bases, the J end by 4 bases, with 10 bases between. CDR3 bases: TGTGCCAGCAGCTGGACAGAAAATAATGAAAAACTGTTTTTT. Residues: CASSWTENNEKLFF.